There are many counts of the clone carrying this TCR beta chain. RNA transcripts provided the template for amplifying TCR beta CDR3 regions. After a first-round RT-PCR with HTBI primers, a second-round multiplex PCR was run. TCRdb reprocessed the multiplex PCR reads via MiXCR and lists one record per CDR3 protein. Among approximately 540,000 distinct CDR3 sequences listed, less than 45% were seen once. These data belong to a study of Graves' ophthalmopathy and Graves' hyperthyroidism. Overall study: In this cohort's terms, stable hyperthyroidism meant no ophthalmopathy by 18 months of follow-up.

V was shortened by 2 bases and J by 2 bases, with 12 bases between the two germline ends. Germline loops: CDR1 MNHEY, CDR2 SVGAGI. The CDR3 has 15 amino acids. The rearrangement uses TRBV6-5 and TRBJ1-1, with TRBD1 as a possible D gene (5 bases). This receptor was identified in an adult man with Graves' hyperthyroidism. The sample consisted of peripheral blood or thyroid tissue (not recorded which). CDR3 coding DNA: TGTGCCAGCAGTTACGGGGGAAGGGGAAACACTGAAGCTTTCTTT. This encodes CASSYGGRGNTEAFF.